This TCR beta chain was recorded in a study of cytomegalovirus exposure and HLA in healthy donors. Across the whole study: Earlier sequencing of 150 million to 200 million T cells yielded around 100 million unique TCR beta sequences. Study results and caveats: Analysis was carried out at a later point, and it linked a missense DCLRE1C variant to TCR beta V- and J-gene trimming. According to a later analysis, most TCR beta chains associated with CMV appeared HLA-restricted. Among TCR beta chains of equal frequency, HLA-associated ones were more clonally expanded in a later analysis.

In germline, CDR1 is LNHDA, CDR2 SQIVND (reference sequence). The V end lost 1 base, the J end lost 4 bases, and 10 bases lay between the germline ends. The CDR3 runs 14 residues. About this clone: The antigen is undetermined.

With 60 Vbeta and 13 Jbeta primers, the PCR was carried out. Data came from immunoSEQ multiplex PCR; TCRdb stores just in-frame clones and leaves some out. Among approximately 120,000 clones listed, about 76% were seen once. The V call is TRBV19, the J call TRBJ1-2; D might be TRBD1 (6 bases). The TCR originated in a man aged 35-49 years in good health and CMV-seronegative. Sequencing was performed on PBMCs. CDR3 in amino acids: CASSIVGQPYGYTF. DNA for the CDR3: TGTGCCAGTAGTATAGTAGGACAGCCCTATGGCTACACCTTC.